This T cell receptor beta chain was documented in a study of T-cell memory formation after mild COVID-19. The wider study: TCR clusters showed largely donor specificity.

Germline values: CDR1 MNHNY, CDR2 SVGAGI (reference sequence). The CDR3 loop spans 18 amino acids. V dropped 6 bases and J dropped 1; count of bases not matched to a gene: 9. A 5'RACE reaction primed in the constant segment made cDNA libraries of TCR alpha and TCR beta, and these carried sample barcodes and UMIs. TCRdb ran MiXCR on the 5' RACE reads and lists one entry per CDR3 protein. This table has around 36,000 distinct CDR3 sequences, roughly 10% appearing once. This clonotype came up many times. V and J are TRBV6-6 and TRBJ2-6; 10 bases fit TRBD1. The clonotype was recovered from a man younger than 35 who had mild COVID-19 (a few samples of this study predate the infection). Cell type and time point are not known. The specimen sequenced was PBMCs or a T cell subset sorted from them (not recorded which). This chain's CDR3 is CASRPSGTGVSGANVLTF. The CDR3 DNA is TGTGCCAGCAGACCTTCAGGGACAGGGGTTTCTGGGGCCAACGTCCTGACTTTC.